The 5 T cell receptor beta chains given below trace back to one sample, sequenced in a study of blood T cell repertoires in COVID-19. Sequencing used immunoSEQ multiplex PCR; TCRdb keeps in-frame clones, though not all of them. The table includes tens of thousands of clones, about 84% detected once. Material for sequencing was peripheral blood. The receptors come from an elderly woman with acute or convalescent COVID-19.

The chain employs TRBV5-4 and TRBJ2-7; possibly TRBD1 for D (6 bases). The germline V and J ends were trimmed by 2 bases and 3 bases, with 12 bases remaining between them. There are 14 residues in the CDR3. Germline V CDR1 and CDR2: SGHNT, YYREEE (reference sequence). CDR3 coding DNA: TGTGCCAGCAGCTTTAACCGGGACATCTACGAGCAGTACTTC. Its translation is CASSFNRDIYEQYF.

The chain combines TRBV6-2 or TRBV6-3 with TRBJ2-7; TRBD1 matches at 9 bases. CDR1 and CDR2 from the germline V gene are MNHEY and SVGEGT. CDR3 length: 14 residues. The V gene end was trimmed by 6 bases and the J gene end by 6 bases; junction bases not matched to a gene: 9. Here the CDR3 reads CASSRWTGVIEQYF. DNA for the CDR3: TGTGCCAGCAGCCGATGGACAGGGGTGATCGAGCAGTACTTC.

The rearrangement joins TRBV11-2 to TRBJ1-1; perhaps TRBD1 as D (6 bases). Trimming cost V 1 base and J 7 bases, with 19 bases left between them. Germline assignment: CDR1 SGHAT and CDR2 FQNNGV. CDR3 length: 16 residues. As DNA, the CDR3 is TGTGCCAGCAGCTTAGGTAAACCCGCCACAGGGATTGAAGCTTTCTTT. The encoded protein is CASSLGKPATGIEAFF.

This chain uses TRBV6-5 with TRBJ1-1; 10 bases match TRBD1. This CDR3 region has 15 residues. Germline V CDR1 and CDR2: MNHEY, SVGAGI. J lost 0 bases, V lost 5 bases, and 3 bases had no gene match. CDR3 DNA sequence: TGTGCCAGCAGTCCAGGGACAGGGGTGAACACTGAAGCTTTCTTT. Encoded protein: CASSPGTGVNTEAFF.

The chain couples TRBV28 to TRBJ2-3; TRBD2 agrees at 13 bases. V dropped 3 bases and J dropped 1; count of bases not matched to a gene: 7. Germline values: CDR1 MDHEN, CDR2 SYDVKM. The CDR3 runs 18 residues. This CDR3 reads CASSFSRLAGGGTDTQYF. The CDR3 DNA sequence: TGTGCCAGCAGTTTCTCGAGACTAGCGGGGGGCGGCACAGATACGCAGTATTTT.